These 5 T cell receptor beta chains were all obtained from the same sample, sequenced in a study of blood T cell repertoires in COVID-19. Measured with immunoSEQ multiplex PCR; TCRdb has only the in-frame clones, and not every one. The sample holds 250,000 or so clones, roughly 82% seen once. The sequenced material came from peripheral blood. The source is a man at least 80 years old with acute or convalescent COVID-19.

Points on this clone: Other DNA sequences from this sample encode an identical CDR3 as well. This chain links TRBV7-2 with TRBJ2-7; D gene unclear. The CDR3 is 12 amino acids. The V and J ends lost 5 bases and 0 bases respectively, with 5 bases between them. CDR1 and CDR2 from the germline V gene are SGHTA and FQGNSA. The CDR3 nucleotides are TGTGCCAGCAGCCTAAGCTCCTACGAGCAGTACTTC. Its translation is CASSLSSYEQYF.

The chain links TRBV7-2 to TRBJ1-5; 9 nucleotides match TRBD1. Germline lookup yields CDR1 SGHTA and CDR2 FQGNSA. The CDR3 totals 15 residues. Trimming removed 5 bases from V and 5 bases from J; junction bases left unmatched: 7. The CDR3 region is CASSQPGQGDQPQHF. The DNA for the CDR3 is TGTGCCAGCAGCCAACCGGGACAGGGCGATCAGCCCCAGCATTTT.

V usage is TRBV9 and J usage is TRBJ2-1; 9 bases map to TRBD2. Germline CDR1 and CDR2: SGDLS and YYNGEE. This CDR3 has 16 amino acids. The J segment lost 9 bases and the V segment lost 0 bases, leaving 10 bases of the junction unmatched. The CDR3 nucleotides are TGTGCCAGCAGCGTAGCTAGCGGGGTTATGTATAGTGAGCAGTTCTTC. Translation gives CASSVASGVMYSEQFF. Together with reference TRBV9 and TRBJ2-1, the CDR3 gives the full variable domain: DSGVTQTPKHLITATGQRVTLRCSPRSGDLSVYWYQQSLDQGLQFLIQYYNGEERAKGNILERFSAQQFPDLHSELNLSSLELGDSALYFCASSVASGVMYSEQFFGPGTRLTVL.

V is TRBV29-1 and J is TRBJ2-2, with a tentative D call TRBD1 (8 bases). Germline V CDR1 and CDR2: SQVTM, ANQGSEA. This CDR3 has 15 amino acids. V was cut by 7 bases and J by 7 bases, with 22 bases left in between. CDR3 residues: CSGAQDRGGSGELFF. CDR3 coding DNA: TGCAGCGGAGCGCAAGACAGGGGAGGGAGCGGGGAGCTGTTTTTT.

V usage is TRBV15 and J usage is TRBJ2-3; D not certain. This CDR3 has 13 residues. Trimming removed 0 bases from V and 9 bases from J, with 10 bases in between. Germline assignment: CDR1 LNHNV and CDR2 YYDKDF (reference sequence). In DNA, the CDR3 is TGTGCCACCAGCAGAGATTTGTTGGAGACGCAGTATTTT. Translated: CATSRDLLETQYF.